Each of the 24 T cell receptor beta chains below was sequenced from the same sample in a study of blood T cells in healthy people across ages. A sample-barcoded 5' primer and a J-beta primer mix were used in a second PCR of roughly 6 to 11 cycles. A single record per CDR3 protein comes from TCRdb applying MiXCR to the 5' RACE reads. The sample records over a million distinct CDR3 sequences, 40% to 45% being singletons. The sample taken for sequencing was blood. These receptors were collected from an older woman in good health.

This clonotype has a count of ten or more. V gene TRBV20-1 combines with J gene TRBJ2-5; possible D gene TRBD1, 6 bases. The CDR3 has 14 amino acids. V was trimmed by 0 bases and J by 2 bases, leaving 10 bases between them. From germline, CDR1 is DFQATT and CDR2 SNEGSKA (reference sequence). For the CDR3, the DNA is TGCAGTGCTAGAGATGACGGGACACAAGAGACCCAGTACTTC. It yields the protein CSARDDGTQETQYF.

The chain links TRBV7-2 to TRBJ1-2, with TRBD1 matching 12 bases. The CDR3 sequence is 15 residues long. Germline CDR1 SGHTA, CDR2 FQGNSA. V gave up 5 bases and J gave up 3 bases; unmatched junction bases: 4. The CDR3 loop reads CASSTGQGADYGYTF. For the CDR3, the DNA is TGTGCCAGCAGCACGGGACAGGGGGCGGACTATGGCTACACCTTC.

This clonotype appeared a few times. The chain uses TRBV4-2 and TRBJ1-5; tentatively, D is TRBD1 (6 bases). V was trimmed by 0 bases and J by 7 bases, leaving 10 bases between them. The germline CDR1 and CDR2 sequences are LGHNA and YNFKEQ. This CDR3 is built from 14 residues. The CDR3 DNA reads as TGTGCCAGCAGCCAAGACAGGGGCCCCCAGCCCCAGCATTTT. This sequence encodes CASSQDRGPQPQHF.

The rearrangement links TRBV7-8 to TRBJ2-7; D gene unclear. The length of the CDR3 is 14 residues. Per germline, CDR1 SGHVS and CDR2 FQNEAQ. Trimming shortened V by 2 bases and J by 4 bases, and 12 bases separated the two germline ends. The CDR3 DNA is TGTGCCAGCAGCTTAAGTGGCAGGTTTTACGAGCAGTACTTC. Translation gives CASSLSGRFYEQYF.

This clonotype has more than one count but fewer than ten. The rearrangement joins TRBV12-3 or TRBV12-4 to TRBJ2-5, with unresolved D. CDR3 length equals 14 residues. V lost 6 bases and J 3 bases, leaving 14 bases between the germline ends. CDR3 DNA: TGTGCCAGCAGCCCCGCCGGACCGGAAGAGACCCAGTACTTC. Translated: CASSPAGPEETQYF.

This sequence joins TRBV20-1 and TRBJ2-1; 12 bases are shared with TRBD2. This CDR3 contains 16 residues. V dropped 2 bases and J dropped 13; count of bases not matched to a gene: 15. The germline gives CDR1 DFQATT, CDR2 SNEGSKA (reference sequence). The CDR3 loop is CSARSPTSGSRETQFF. For the CDR3, the DNA is TGCAGTGCTAGAAGCCCGACTAGCGGGAGTCGCGAGACCCAGTTCTTC.

CDR3 amino acids: CASNLGDRGLYEQYF. CDR3 coding DNA: TGTGCCAGCAATTTGGGGGACAGGGGGCTTTACGAGCAGTACTTC. The J gene is TRBJ2-7, the V gene TRBV28; 12 bases are shared with TRBD1. The V and J ends lost 7 bases and 4 bases, in that order; junction bases with no gene match: 8. The CDR3 has 15 amino acids. CDR1 is MDHEN, CDR2 SYDVKM, per germline.

This clonotype was found many times. CDR3 in DNA: TGTGCCAGCAGCCAAGATGGGACTAGCGTCTACGAGCAGTACTTC. This codes for CASSQDGTSVYEQYF. V gene TRBV14 combines with J gene TRBJ2-7, with 10 nucleotides matching TRBD2. The CDR3 contains 15 residues. The J segment lost 3 bases and the V segment lost 0 bases, leaving 2 bases of the junction unmatched. Per germline, CDR1 SGHDN and CDR2 FVKESK.

The count of this clonotype is one. One end of the junction is discordant with germline, which a read error may explain. The rearrangement uses TRBV6-6 and TRBJ1-4; D gene unclear. The CDR3 contains 15 residues. Per germline, CDR1 MNHNY and CDR2 SVGAGI (reference sequence). The CDR3 is CASSLTSAPNEKPFF. The CDR3, as DNA: TGTGCCAGCAGTTTAACGTCAGCTCCCAATGAAAAACCGTTTTTT.

Ten or more counts support this clonotype. The rearrangement uses TRBV29-1 and TRBJ2-7; possibly TRBD2 for D (6 bases). The V end lost 4 bases, the J end lost 0 bases, and 7 bases lay between the germline ends. Looked up from germline, CDR1 is SQVTM and CDR2 is ANQGSEA. This CDR3 contains 12 residues. CDR3 sequence (DNA): TGCAGCGTTGTGCGGGACTCCTACGAGCAGTACTTC. Translating gives CSVVRDSYEQYF.

The gene calls are TRBV6-2 or TRBV6-3 and TRBJ1-1, with 8 bases identical to TRBD1. Germline V gives CDR1 MNHEY, CDR2 SVGEGT. V dropped 11 bases and J dropped 1; count of bases not matched to a gene: 6. The CDR3 is made up of 13 amino acids. Here the CDR3 DNA reads TGTGCCGGTAACAGGGGGGGGAACACTGAAGCTTTCTTT. This sequence encodes CAGNRGGNTEAFF.

This chain links TRBV2 with TRBJ1-1, with D tentatively TRBD1 (5 bases). CDR1 and CDR2 (germline): SNHLY, FYNNEI. V lost 7 bases and J lost 1, with 10 bases in between. This CDR3 region has 13 residues. The CDR3 sequence: CASMYQGNTEAFF. DNA for the CDR3: TGTGCCAGCATGTACCAGGGGAACACTGAAGCTTTCTTT.

The V gene is TRBV7-9, the J gene TRBJ2-1; D uncertain. The CDR3 runs 11 residues. Between the trimmed V and J ends, which lost 2 bases and 13 bases, there was a span of 9 bases. Germline V CDR1 and CDR2: SEHNR, FQNEAQ (reference sequence). For the CDR3, the DNA is TGTGCCAGCAGCTTAAGGGCAGATCAGTTCTTC. Its protein is CASSLRADQFF.

This chain joins TRBV5-4 and TRBJ2-3; TRBD1 or TRBD2 may be the D gene (5 bases each). V gave up 3 bases and J gave up 7 bases, with 12 bases separating them. This CDR3 has 13 amino acids. In germline, CDR1 is SGHNT, CDR2 YYREEE (reference sequence). The CDR3 DNA reads as TGTGCCAGCAGCTCTCGGGGCTCTTATACGCAGTATTTT. Translating gives CASSSRGSYTQYF.

The V and J genes are TRBV11-1 and TRBJ2-5; perhaps TRBD2 as D (6 bases). Germline loops: CDR1 SGHAT, CDR2 FQDESV (reference sequence). The V and J ends lost 5 bases and 5 bases respectively, with 24 bases between them. The CDR3 extends over 17 amino acids. The CDR3 coding sequence is TGTGCCAGCAGCCCATTAAGGGATAGGGACTGGAGGGAGACCCAGTACTTC. Translating it yields CASSPLRDRDWRETQYF. Filled out from reference TRBV11-1 and TRBJ2-5, the complete variable domain reads EAEVAQSPRYKITEKSQAVAFWCDPISGHATLYWYRQILGQGPELLVQFQDESVVDDSQLPKDRFSAERLKGVDSTLKIQPAELGDSAMYLCASSPLRDRDWRETQYFGPGTRLLVL.

Points on this clonotype: The junction shows a germline mismatch at one end, possibly a read error. This chain uses TRBV2 with TRBJ2-7; D call uncertain. Germline-derived CDR1 and CDR2 are SNHLY and FYNNEI. This CDR3 contains 13 residues. CDR3 sequence: CASSITNKYGQYF. DNA of the CDR3: TGTGCCAGCTCTATAACAAACAAATACGGGCAGTACTTC. The complete variable domain, with remaining parts taken from reference TRBV2 and TRBJ2-7, reads EPEVTQTPSHQVTQMGQEVILRCVPISNHLYFYWYRQILGQKVEFLVSFYNNEISEKSEIFDDQFSVERPDGSNFTLKIRSTKLEDSAMYFCASSITNKYGQYFGPGTRLTVT.

This clonotype showed up just a few times. This sequence joins TRBV10-3 and TRBJ2-4, with 8 bases identical to TRBD1. The J call may be wrong; the DNA end is better matched by TRBJ2-7. The CDR3 contains 15 residues. Germline CDR1 is ENHRY and CDR2 is SYGVKD. DNA for the CDR3: TGTGCCATCAGTGACCAGGACAGGGTCTCCTACGAGCAGTACTTC. Translation: CAISDQDRVSYEQYF.

Concerning this clonotype itself: This could be a read error, since a much larger clone is one nucleotide away. The rearrangement uses TRBV29-1 and TRBJ2-5; unclear D gene. The CDR3 is 14 amino acids. Germline V gene sequence: CDR1 SQVTM, CDR2 ANQGSEA. Trimming shortened V by 3 bases and J by 4 bases, and 15 bases separated the two germline ends. The CDR3 DNA follows: TGCAGCGTTGATAACAAGGGAAGGAGAGAGACCCAGTACTTC. Translated: CSVDNKGRRETQYF.

The rearrangement joins TRBV6-1 to TRBJ2-6; D may be TRBD1 (5 bases). CDR3 length equals 16 residues. Germline lookup yields CDR1 MNHNS and CDR2 SASEGT. Trimming left V 4 bases short and J 2 bases short, with 12 bases between. The CDR3 nucleotides read TGTGCCAGCAGTGTCTCAGGGTTGGCTGGGGCCAACGTCCTGACTTTC. This gives the protein CASSVSGLAGANVLTF.

This clonotype was seen only a few times. The chain recombines TRBV7-8 with TRBJ2-1; D is uncertain. Looked up from germline, CDR1 is SGHVS and CDR2 is FQNEAQ. Trimming shortened V by 2 bases and J by 7 bases, and 3 bases separated the two germline ends. The CDR3 sequence is 11 residues long. The CDR3 protein is CASSLWNEQFF. The CDR3 DNA reads as TGTGCCAGCAGCTTATGGAATGAGCAGTTCTTC.

Concerning this clonotype itself: A much larger clone differs from this one at a single base, so this may be a read error. This sequence joins TRBV20-1 and TRBJ2-1; 8 bases map to TRBD1. The CDR3 totals 10 residues. Per germline, CDR1 DFQATT and CDR2 SNEGSKA (reference sequence). With V trimmed by 6 bases and J by 15 bases, 7 bases remained unmatched. CDR3 DNA: TGCAGTGCGTCAACAGGGGGGCGGTTCTTC. Its translation: CSASTGGRFF.

J is TRBJ2-7 and V is TRBV7-2; TRBD1 might be the D (5 bases). CDR3 length equals 16 residues. The V gene lost 5 bases and the J gene lost 3 bases, with 20 bases spanning the gap. CDR1 and CDR2 from the germline V gene are SGHTA and FQGNSA. CDR3 nucleotides: TGTGCCAGCAGCCTAAGCTCGACAGACAGAAGCTACGAGCAGTACTTC. This encodes CASSLSSTDRSYEQYF.

At least ten counts were recorded for this clonotype. V and J are TRBV7-3 and TRBJ2-7; 9 bases are shared with TRBD1. J lost 3 bases, V lost 4 bases, and 1 base had no gene match. The CDR3 covers 13 residues. Germline CDR1 and CDR2: SGHTA and FQGTGA. The CDR3 DNA reads as TGTGCCAGCAGCTCGACAGGGGGCTACGAGCAGTACTTC. This sequence encodes CASSSTGGYEQYF.

The V call is TRBV20-1, the J call TRBJ2-7, with TRBD2 matching over 15 bases. With 6 bases clipped from V and 7 bases from J, the junction kept 10 bases outside the gene matches. CDR1 and CDR2 (germline): DFQATT, SNEGSKA (reference sequence). This CDR3 spans 15 amino acids. The CDR3 sequence: CSAGGLAGGKNEQYF. In nucleotides, the CDR3 is TGCAGTGCCGGTGGACTAGCGGGAGGGAAGAATGAGCAGTACTTC.